This TCR beta chain was identified during a study of blood T cell repertoires in COVID-19. Per the authors' pipeline: Amplified reference gene primers provided the basis for estimating nucleated cell counts. Clones were sequenced by immunoSEQ multiplex PCR, and TCRdb holds only the in-frame ones, with some missing. That table supplies the V and J calls and clone size; D and trimming were determined from the DNA. The data hold 30,000 to 40,000 clones, with approximately 89% observed a single time. With V trimmed by 5 bases and J by 8 bases, 9 bases remained unmatched. CDR3 length: 15 amino acids. The V gene's germline CDR1 is SGHVS and CDR2 FQNEAQ.

Sequencing used peripheral blood. The TCR was taken from a man aged 45-65 years with active COVID-19. The rearrangement uses TRBV7-8 and TRBJ1-6, with 7 bases fitting TRBD1. CDR3 nucleotide sequence: TGTGCCAGCAGCCCCAGACAGGGAGGATATTCACCCCTCCACTTT. Residues: CASSPRQGGYSPLHF.